Listed below are T cell receptor beta chains from one sample, sequenced in a study of blood T cell repertoires in COVID-19. Libraries were prepared by immunoSEQ multiplex PCR; TCRdb keeps only in-frame clonotypes and omits some of them. Here the sample spans more than 85,000 clones, 70% to 85% being singletons. The specimen was peripheral blood. Receptors were obtained from a man aged 55-75 years with active or convalescent COVID-19. The CDR3 runs from the conserved cysteine through the conserved F or W. A D gene is named only where the DNA matches it firmly. Part of the rows lack a size; the others show once, few, many or a class for expanded clones.

size,J,D,V,CDR3,DNA
once,TRBJ2-1,TRBD1,TRBV5-6,CASSLDRGSYNEQFF,TGTGCCAGCAGCTTGGACAGGGGGTCCTACAATGAGCAGTTCTTC
NA,TRBJ2-1,NA,TRBV7-8,CASSLTRNPLSEQFF,TGTGCCAGCAGCTTAACGCGGAACCCCCTAAGTGAGCAGTTCTTC
NA,TRBJ2-7,NA,TRBV3-1/TRBV3-2,CASSQVAGQGPYEQYF,TGTGCCAGCAGCCAAGTGGCTGGGCAGGGTCCCTACGAGCAGTACTTC
NA,TRBJ1-4,NA,TRBV6-5,CASSYEAGYNEKLFF,TGTGCCAGCAGTTACGAGGCAGGGTATAATGAAAAACTGTTTTTT
NA,TRBJ2-1,TRBD2,TRBV29-1,CSVELLAGGLDNEQFF,TGCAGCGTTGAGTTACTAGCGGGAGGGTTGGACAATGAGCAGTTCTTC
NA,TRBJ2-1,NA,TRBV30,CAWSRGSEQFF,TGTGCCTGGAGTAGAGGGAGTGAGCAGTTCTTC
NA,TRBJ2-1,TRBD2,TRBV30,CARSVGSGISSEQFF,TGTGCCCGATCGGTGGGGAGCGGGATATCTAGTGAGCAGTTCTTC
once,TRBJ1-4,NA,TRBV30,CAWSWGGQRNEKLFF,TGTGCCTGGAGCTGGGGGGGGCAGCGTAATGAAAAACTGTTTTTT
NA,TRBJ1-3,NA,TRBV30,CAWSAATVTIYF,TGTGCCTGGAGTGCCGCGACAGTAACCATATATTTT
NA,TRBJ2-1,NA,TRBV23-1,CASSLRGPVGGRYNEQFF,TGCGCCAGCAGCCTCAGGGGGCCTGTGGGAGGGCGATACAATGAGCAGTTCTTC
NA,TRBJ1-4,NA,TRBV5-6,CASSPQFQREKLFF,TGTGCCAGCAGCCCACAGTTCCAACGGGAAAAACTGTTTTTT
few,TRBJ2-7,TRBD2,TRBV9,CASSASGSADEQYF,TGTGCCAGCAGCGCCAGCGGGAGTGCCGACGAGCAGTACTTC
NA,TRBJ1-6,NA,TRBV10-3,CAISVSGGAGSPLHF,TGTGCCATCAGTGTCTCGGGGGGCGCGGGGTCACCCCTCCACTTT
NA,TRBJ1-1,NA,TRBV19,CASRGGSYSPEAFF,TGTGCCAGTAGAGGGGGAAGCTATTCTCCTGAAGCTTTCTTT
NA,TRBJ1-6,TRBD1,TRBV3-1/TRBV3-2,CASSHLGDRNNSPLHF,TGTGCCAGCAGCCATTTGGGGGACAGGAACAATTCACCCCTCCACTTT
NA,TRBJ1-1,NA,TRBV27,CASSLSVWGRGTEAFF,TGTGCCAGCAGTTTATCGGTGTGGGGGAGGGGCACTGAAGCTTTCTTT
few,TRBJ2-1,TRBD2,TRBV28,CASSLWSGGEYNEQFF,TGTGCCAGCAGTTTGTGGTCTGGGGGGGAATACAATGAGCAGTTCTTC
NA,TRBJ1-5,NA,TRBV6-5,CASNAWRESNQPQHF,TGTGCCAGCAACGCTTGGAGGGAAAGCAATCAGCCCCAGCATTTT
NA,TRBJ1-1,NA,TRBV4-3,CASSQDFQGGNTEAFF,TGCGCCAGCAGCCAAGATTTCCAGGGCGGGAACACTGAAGCTTTCTTT
NA,TRBJ2-2,TRBD1,TRBV28,CASSSRGHTGELFF,TGTGCCAGCAGTTCCAGGGGGCACACCGGGGAGCTGTTTTTT
NA,TRBJ2-7,TRBD2,TRBV6-5,CASRDAGLAYEQYF,TGTGCCAGCAGGGATGCAGGACTAGCCTACGAGCAGTACTTC
NA,TRBJ2-5,TRBD2,TRBV6-6,CASSWTSGRQETQYF,TGTGCCAGCAGTTGGACTAGCGGGAGACAAGAGACCCAGTACTTC
NA,TRBJ1-1,TRBD1,TRBV5-6,CASSGVGQLNTEAFF,TGTGCCAGCAGCGGAGTGGGACAGTTGAACACTGAAGCTTTCTTT
NA,TRBJ2-3,NA,TRBV7-3,CASSSYLGQQYF,TGTGCCAGCAGCTCGTACCTCGGACAGCAGTATTTT
NA,TRBJ2-1,NA,TRBV2,CASSGAGLNEQFF,TGTGCCAGCAGTGGGGCGGGACTCAATGAGCAGTTCTTC
NA,TRBJ2-2,TRBD2,TRBV20-1,CSASYGGSGAGELFF,TGCAGTGCTAGTTACGGCGGGAGTGGTGCCGGGGAGCTGTTTTTT
NA,TRBJ2-5,NA,TRBV7-9,CASSSPGGRTQETQYF,TGTGCCAGCAGCTCCCCTGGAGGACGGACTCAAGAGACCCAGTACTTC